The next 21 T cell receptor beta chains were all read from a single sample in a study of vaccination and CD4 T cells after COVID-19. Treatment denoted: roughly 10-day PBMC culture with coronavirus spike peptide pools or control peptides (ViraFEST assay). No antigen is known for these receptors. Cultured CD4+ T-cell DNA underwent Oncomine TCR Beta short-read sequencing. TCRdb reprocessed the PCR reads with MiXCR, giving one entry per CDR3 protein. The repertoire holds 8,000 to 10,000 distinct CDR3 sequences, with 30% to 40% as singletons. The material sequenced was CD4+ T cells from blood, cultured in vitro. All receptors come from a human donor who had recovered from COVID-19.

V usage is TRBV21-1 and J usage is TRBJ2-7. TRBV21-1 is described as a pseudogene. The CDR3 length is 15 residues. In DNA form, the CDR3 reads TGTGCCAGCAGCAACGGGTCAAATAGCTCCTACGAGCAGTACTTC. This translates into CASSNGSNSSYEQYF.

Remarks on this clonotype: The junction departs from the called germline gene at one end, perhaps through a read error. This chain joins TRBV6-5 and TRBJ1-2; tentative D call: TRBD1 (5 bases). The CDR3 runs to 17 residues. Germline CDR1 is MNHEY and CDR2 is SVGAGI. The CDR3 bases are TGTGCCAGCGGTTACTCGAGGCTTGGGGGTAGTAGGTATGGCTACACCTTC. Amino acid sequence: CASGYSRLGGSRYGYTF.

This clonotype showed up just a few times. This chain connects TRBV5-1 to TRBJ1-1; D gene uncertain. The CDR3 is made up of 17 amino acids. Germline V gene sequence: CDR1 SGHRS, CDR2 YFSETQ. Deletions cut 0 bases from V and 0 bases from J, with 15 bases between. The CDR3: CASSLAGSLALNTEAFF. The CDR3 coding sequence is TGCGCCAGCAGCTTGGCCGGGTCGCTGGCCCTGAACACTGAAGCTTTCTTT.

This clonotype has only a few counts. This rearrangement joins TRBV6-1 to TRBJ1-5; D ambiguous. The CDR3 runs to 18 residues. Germline CDR1 and CDR2: MNHNS and SASEGT. Trimming removed 7 bases from V and 4 bases from J, with 26 bases in between. CDR3 loop: CASTGAGSRPLMNQPQHF. In nucleotides, the CDR3 is TGTGCCAGCACGGGAGCAGGAAGCCGTCCCCTCATGAATCAGCCCCAGCATTTT.

The chain uses TRBV6-1 and TRBJ1-3; no reliable D call. V was shortened by 3 bases and J by 1 base, with 4 bases between the two germline ends. Germline V gene sequence: CDR1 MNHNS, CDR2 SASEGT. This CDR3 comprises 13 residues. The CDR3 bases are TGTGCCAGCAGTGACAGATCTGGAAACACCATATATTTT. This translates into CASSDRSGNTIYF.

In its sample, this clonotype was seen a few times. The chain uses TRBV4-3 and TRBJ2-4; D possibly corresponds to TRBD1 (6 bases). Germline CDR1 and CDR2: LGHNA and YSLEER. The CDR3 runs to 18 residues. V lost 3 bases and J 2 bases, leaving 20 bases between the germline ends. CDR3 sequence reads: CASSQDFGTTRSKNIQYF. DNA for the CDR3: TGCGCCAGCAGCCAGGACTTTGGGACAACCCGGTCCAAAAACATTCAGTACTTC.

For the CDR3, the DNA is TGTGCCAGCAAGGTATCAGGAGGGGGAGAGACCCAGTACTTC. It is translated as CASKVSGGGETQYF. The chain couples TRBV2 to TRBJ2-5; either TRBD1 or TRBD2 may supply D (6 bases each). The V end was cut by 7 bases, the J end by 4 bases, with 16 bases between. In germline, CDR1 is SNHLY, CDR2 FYNNEI. The CDR3 is 14 amino acids.

This clonotype was counted a few times. The chain uses TRBV4-3 and TRBJ1-2; D uncertain. Trimming cost V 0 bases and J 4 bases, with 15 bases left between them. CDR3 length equals 16 residues. CDR1 and CDR2 (germline): LGHNA, YSLEER. The CDR3 here is CASSQDSGRHTYGYTF. The DNA for the CDR3 is TGCGCCAGCAGCCAAGACTCCGGACGGCATACCTATGGCTACACCTTC.

This chain links TRBV6-2 or TRBV6-3 with TRBJ1-6; no clear D gene. V dropped 8 bases and J dropped 0 bases, with 17 bases sitting between them. CDR1 and CDR2 from the germline V gene are MNHEY and SVGEGT. The CDR3 has 17 residues. Written as DNA, the CDR3 is TGTGCCAGCCTCACTCCGGGAGAGAGCTCCTATAATTCACCCCTCCACTTT. Translation gives CASLTPGESSYNSPLHF.

The chain uses TRBV20-1 and TRBJ1-2; TRBD1 might be the D (6 bases). Germline CDR1 and CDR2: DFQATT and SNEGSKA (reference sequence). Trimming cost V 1 base and J 2 bases, with 8 bases left between them. This CDR3 spans 13 amino acids. The CDR3 bases are TGCAGTGCTAGAGCTCAGGGGAACTATGGCTACACCTTC. Protein: CSARAQGNYGYTF.

V usage is TRBV6-1 and J usage is TRBJ1-5, with 7 positions matching TRBD1. J was trimmed by 4 bases and V by 5 bases; bases with no gene match: 8. Germline V gene lookup returns CDR1 MNHNS and CDR2 SASEGT. The CDR3 runs 15 residues. CDR3 DNA sequence: TGTGCCAGCAGTAGCGGACAGGATCAGAATCAGCCCCAGCATTTT. Translation gives CASSSGQDQNQPQHF.

The V gene is TRBV5-6, the J gene TRBJ1-5; D remains ambiguous. Trimming removed 1 base from V and 5 bases from J, with 10 bases in between. Per the germline V gene, CDR1 is SGHDT and CDR2 is YYEEEE. CDR3 length: 14 residues. The CDR3 DNA reads TGTGCCAGCAGCTTGAGAAGAAGCTATCAGCCCCAGCATTTT. Translated, it gives CASSLRRSYQPQHF.

This clonotype showed up just a few times. The J gene is TRBJ1-2, the V gene TRBV20-1; D gene uncertain. Trimming removed 3 bases at V and 0 bases at J, with 11 bases between. This CDR3 comprises 14 residues. The germline gives CDR1 DFQATT, CDR2 SNEGSKA (reference sequence). The CDR3 is CSARSFGSNYGYTF. The CDR3 region has the DNA TGCAGTGCTAGGTCCTTCGGCTCTAACTATGGCTACACCTTC.

This chain connects TRBV29-1 to TRBJ1-4; D is unclear. V lost 0 bases and J lost 12, with 8 bases in between. The CDR3 is 11 amino acids. The V gene's germline CDR1 is SQVTM and CDR2 ANQGSEA. The DNA of the CDR3 is TGCAGCGTTGAAGATAGGCGGGAACTGTTTTTT. It codes for CSVEDRRELFF.

The chain employs TRBV20-1 and TRBJ2-7, with unresolved D. V was clipped by 6 bases and J by 3 bases, with 12 bases between them. The CDR3 consists of 12 residues. The germline V gene encodes CDR1 DFQATT and CDR2 SNEGSKA (reference sequence). CDR3 in DNA: TGCAGTGCCCGTGGGCAGCTCTACGAGCAGTACTTC. It is translated as CSARGQLYEQYF.

This clonotype turned up a few times. The CDR3 bases are TGTGCCAGCAACGGATACCAGGGTCAGCCCCAGCATTTT. As protein: CASNGYQGQPQHF. V gene TRBV12-3 or TRBV12-4 combines with J gene TRBJ1-5; D may be TRBD1 (5 bases). V was cut by 7 bases and J by 6 bases, with 13 bases left in between. The CDR3 totals 13 residues.

The gene calls are TRBV12-3 or TRBV12-4 and TRBJ1-2; D is unclear. V lost 2 bases to trimming and J lost 5 bases, with 12 bases between them. The CDR3 consists of 14 residues. CDR3 DNA sequence: TGTGCCAGCAGTTTATCCCCTGGGCGGTATGGCTACACCTTC. It yields the protein CASSLSPGRYGYTF.

V usage is TRBV11-2 and J usage is TRBJ1-5, with D hard to call. The V end lost 5 bases, the J end lost 4 bases, and 9 bases lay between the germline ends. CDR3 length equals 13 residues. Looked up from germline, CDR1 is SGHAT and CDR2 is FQNNGV. This chain's CDR3 is CASSAEFNQPQHF. In nucleotides, the CDR3 is TGTGCCAGCAGCGCGGAGTTTAATCAGCCCCAGCATTTT.

This chain links TRBV5-4 with TRBJ2-2; weak D call: TRBD1 (6 bases). There are 16 residues in the CDR3. Trimming stripped 4 bases from V and 0 bases from J, with 13 bases between. The germline V gene encodes CDR1 SGHNT and CDR2 YYREEE (reference sequence). CDR3 amino acids: CASSIPGHSNTGELFF. Here the CDR3 DNA reads TGTGCCAGCAGCATACCGGGACACTCGAACACCGGGGAGCTGTTTTTT.

The rearrangement joins TRBV11-3 to TRBJ2-7; D unclear. V was pared by 0 bases and J by 3 bases, with 6 bases between. Germline V gene sequence: CDR1 SGHNT, CDR2 YENEEA. The CDR3 contains 13 residues. CDR3 bases: TGTGCCAGCAGCTTAGATGAGGACTACGAGCAGTACTTC. Translating it yields CASSLDEDYEQYF.

The V gene is TRBV9, the J gene TRBJ2-5; 7 positions agree with TRBD2. The germline gives CDR1 SGDLS, CDR2 YYNGEE. The CDR3 contains 14 residues. V dropped 4 bases and J dropped 3; count of bases not matched to a gene: 6. CDR3 bases: TGTGCCAGCAGCTCCCGACTAGCCGAAGAGACCCAGTACTTC. It translates to CASSSRLAEETQYF.